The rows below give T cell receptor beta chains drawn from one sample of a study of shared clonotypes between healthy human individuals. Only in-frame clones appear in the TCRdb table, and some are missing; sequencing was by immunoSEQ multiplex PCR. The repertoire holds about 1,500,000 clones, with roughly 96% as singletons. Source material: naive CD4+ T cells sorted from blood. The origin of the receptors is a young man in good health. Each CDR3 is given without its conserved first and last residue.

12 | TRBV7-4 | ASSLVWDTDTQY
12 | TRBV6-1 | ASRSRDLNQPQH
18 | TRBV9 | ASRSVPGLAGQSSYNEQF
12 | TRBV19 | ASSGTGFKEKLF
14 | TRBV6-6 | ASSYLLSGRANEQY
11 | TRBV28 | ASSPGGNYGYT
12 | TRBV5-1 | ASTETSTNYGYT
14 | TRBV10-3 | AISRQTGGTSYEQY
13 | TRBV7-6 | ASQPRPPGFNEQY
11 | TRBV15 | ATRDSRNYGYT
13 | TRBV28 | ASSLPGQGFNEQF
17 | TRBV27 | ASSARLTSGRAGNYEQY
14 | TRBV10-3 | AISDSGLPTNEKLF
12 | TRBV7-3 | ASSLAGSGTEAF
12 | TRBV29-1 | SVDQEALNYGYT
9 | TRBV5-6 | ASSSRREQY
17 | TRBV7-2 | ASSYYRDPLAGITDTQY
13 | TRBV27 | ASSSRSGGNQPQH
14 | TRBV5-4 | ASSAPPRGGYNEQF
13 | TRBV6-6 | ASSYRAGGDYGYT
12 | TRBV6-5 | ASSTDGYNEKLF
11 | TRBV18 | ASDGGGLTEAF
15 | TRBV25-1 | ASSEGQGGPLIYEQY
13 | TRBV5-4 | ASSWAGTGGGITT
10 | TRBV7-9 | ASSSASNEQF
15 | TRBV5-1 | ASSFTGVAGGTDTQY
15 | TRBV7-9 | ASSGRLAGMSTDTQY
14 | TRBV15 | ATSRDVSLSGNTIY
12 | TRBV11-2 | ASSLTGMNTEAF
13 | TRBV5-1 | ASRRTGSSGDTQY
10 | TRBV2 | AGTGTVGAQY
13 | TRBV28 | ASSLGDRGLVTQY
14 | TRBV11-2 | ASSLDLWQSSYEQY
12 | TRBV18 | ASSPRTGFYGYT
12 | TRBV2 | ASRPSRNYNEQF
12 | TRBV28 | ASSFAPMVQPQH
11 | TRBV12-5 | ASGLLGTDTQY